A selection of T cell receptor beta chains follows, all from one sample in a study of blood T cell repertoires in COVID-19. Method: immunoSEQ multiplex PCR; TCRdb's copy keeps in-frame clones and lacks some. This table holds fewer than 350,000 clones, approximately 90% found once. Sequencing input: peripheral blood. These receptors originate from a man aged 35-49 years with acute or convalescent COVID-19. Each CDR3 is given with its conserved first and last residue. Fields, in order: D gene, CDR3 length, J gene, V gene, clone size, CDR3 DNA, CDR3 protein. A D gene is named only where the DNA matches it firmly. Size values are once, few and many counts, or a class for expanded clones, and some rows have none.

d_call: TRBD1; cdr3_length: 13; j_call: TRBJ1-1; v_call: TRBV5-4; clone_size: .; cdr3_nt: TGTGCCAGCACCTACAGGGGGGACACTGAAGCTTTCTTT; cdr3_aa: CASTYRGDTEAFF
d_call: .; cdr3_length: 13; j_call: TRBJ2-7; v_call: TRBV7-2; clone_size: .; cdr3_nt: TGTGCCAGCAGCCAACTACAGGGCTACGAGCAGTACTTC; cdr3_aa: CASSQLQGYEQYF
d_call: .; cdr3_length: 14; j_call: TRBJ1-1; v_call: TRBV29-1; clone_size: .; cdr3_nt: TGCAGCGTTGTGGCAGCTAGACGGAACACTGAAGCTTTCTTT; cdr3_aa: CSVVAARRNTEAFF
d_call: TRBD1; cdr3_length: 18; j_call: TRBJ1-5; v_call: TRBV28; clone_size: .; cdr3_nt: TGTGCCACTTCCCCCCCGGGACAGGGGGCTGATGGCAATCAGCCCCAGCATTTT; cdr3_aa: CATSPPGQGADGNQPQHF
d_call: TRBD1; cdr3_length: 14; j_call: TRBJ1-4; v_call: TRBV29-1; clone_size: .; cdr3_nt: TGCAGCGTGTCGGGACAGGGAAGTAATGAAAAACTGTTTTTT; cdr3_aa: CSVSGQGSNEKLFF
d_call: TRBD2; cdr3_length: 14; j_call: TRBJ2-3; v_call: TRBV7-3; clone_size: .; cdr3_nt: TGTGCCAGCAGCTTAATGGCTAGCGGGGATACGCAGTATTTT; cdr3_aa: CASSLMASGDTQYF
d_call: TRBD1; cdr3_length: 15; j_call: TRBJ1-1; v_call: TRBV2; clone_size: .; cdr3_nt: TGTGCCAGCCAGGGGGCGGCCCCCCAAGGCACTGAAGCTTTCTTT; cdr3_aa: CASQGAAPQGTEAFF
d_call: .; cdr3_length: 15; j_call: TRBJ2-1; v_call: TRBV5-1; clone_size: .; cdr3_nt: TGCGCCAGCAGCTTGGCGGCGGGCTCCTACAATGAGCAGTTCTTC; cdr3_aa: CASSLAAGSYNEQFF
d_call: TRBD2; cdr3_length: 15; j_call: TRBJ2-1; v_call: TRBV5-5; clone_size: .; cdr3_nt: TGTGCCAGCAGCTATATAGCGGGGGGGTACAATGAGCAGTTCTTC; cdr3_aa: CASSYIAGGYNEQFF
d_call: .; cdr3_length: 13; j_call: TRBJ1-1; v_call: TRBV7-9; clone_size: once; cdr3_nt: TGTGCCAGCAGCCAGACAGGACCCACTGAAGCTTTCTTT; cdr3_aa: CASSQTGPTEAFF
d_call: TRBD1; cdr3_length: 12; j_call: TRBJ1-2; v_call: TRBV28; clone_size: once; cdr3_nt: TGTGCCAGCAGCCCACAGGGGTATGGCTACACCTTC; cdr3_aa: CASSPQGYGYTF
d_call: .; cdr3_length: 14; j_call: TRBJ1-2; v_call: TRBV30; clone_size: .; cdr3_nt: TGTGCCTGGAGTTCCTTCTTAGGGGGGGATGGCTACACCTTC; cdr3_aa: CAWSSFLGGDGYTF
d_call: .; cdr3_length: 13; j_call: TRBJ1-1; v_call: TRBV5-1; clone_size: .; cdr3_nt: TGCGCCAGCTCCCGTGGAGCAAACACTGAAGCTTTCTTT; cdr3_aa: CASSRGANTEAFF
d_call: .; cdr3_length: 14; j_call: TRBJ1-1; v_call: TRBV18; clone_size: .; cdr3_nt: TGTGCCAGCTCACCCATGGGCGGGTTCACTGAAGCTTTCTTT; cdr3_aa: CASSPMGGFTEAFF
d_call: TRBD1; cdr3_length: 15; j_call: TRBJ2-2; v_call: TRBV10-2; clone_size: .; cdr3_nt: TGCGCCAGCAGTTACGGGACAGGGTCTGCCGGGGAGCTGTTTTTT; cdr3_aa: CASSYGTGSAGELFF